This T cell receptor beta chain was sequenced during a study of post-analysis software for immune sequencing data. As for the study in general: Multiple sclerosis in the patients followed relapsing-remitting, secondary progressive and progressive-relapsing courses. Study-wide points: Significantly lower normalized Chao1 diversity was found in patients with multiple sclerosis relative to controls. Among five TRBV segments more frequent in patients than controls were TRBV5-6, TRBV5-1 and TRBV20-1. Those samples that were prepared in the same batch co-clustered strongly by F measure.

The germline gives CDR1 ENHRY, CDR2 SYGVKD. The length of the CDR3 is 14 residues. V lost 4 bases and J lost 3; bases outside the gene matches: 2. Unique molecular identifiers were built into the TCR beta cDNA libraries. From around 0.96 to 9.9 million T cells, roughly 530,000 cDNA molecules were obtained. Using its own MiXCR run on the PCR reads, TCRdb lists one record per CDR3 protein. The sample consists of 400,000 to 500,000 distinct CDR3 sequences, over 30% of them appearing once. This clonotype turned up a few times. Its antigen is unknown. The V and J genes are TRBV10-3 and TRBJ1-1; 10 nucleotides align to TRBD1. The clonotype was recovered from a girl aged 2 to 9 with multiple sclerosis. The sequenced material came from blood. The CDR3 coding sequence is TGTGCCATCAGTGGGACAGGGGGGGACACTGAAGCTTTCTTT. Amino acid sequence: CAISGTGGDTEAFF.